Presented here are 19 T cell receptor beta chains from one specimen sequenced in a study of beta chain features in type 1 diabetes. Overall study findings and caveats: Significant though moderate, a shortening of TCRB CDR3s appeared in all four CD4+ subsets of Type 1 diabetes patients.

Antigen specificity for these receptors is unknown. The entirety of the isolated RNA underwent reverse transcription, so expressed TCRB transcripts were sequenced. Repertoires were generated with immunoSEQ multiplex PCR, while TCRdb's copy carries only in-frame clones and drops some. The sample records 300,000 to 450,000 clones, around a tenth being singletons. Sequencing used central memory CD4+ T cells from blood. The receptors derive from a man younger than 40 with type 1 diabetes.

This chain joins TRBV6-5 and TRBJ2-3; 9 bases line up with TRBD1. Losses at the gene ends were 10 bases for V and 0 bases for J; bases not matched to a gene: 8. CDR1 and CDR2 from the germline V gene are MNHEY and SVGAGI. This CDR3 has 15 residues. CDR3 sequence: CATTQGQGSTDTQYF. The CDR3 nucleotides read TGTGCCACCACACAAGGACAGGGGAGCACAGATACGCAGTATTTT.

For this clone: The sample contains more than one DNA sequence encoding this CDR3. Here the CDR3 reads CASSLRETQYF. CDR3 DNA: TGTGCCAGCAGCTTGCGAGAGACCCAGTACTTC. This sequence joins TRBV5-4 and TRBJ2-5; the D is unclear. Trimming took off 1 base at V and 4 bases at J, with 2 bases between the two ends. The CDR3 loop spans 11 amino acids. Germline V lookup: CDR1 SGHNT, CDR2 YYREEE (reference sequence).

V gene TRBV25-1 combines with J gene TRBJ2-5, with 7 bases matching TRBD1. CDR3 size: 16 residues. Germline V gene data show CDR1 as MGHDK and CDR2 as SYGVNS. V was pared by 3 bases and J by 5 bases, with 12 bases of the junction left unmatched. CDR3 residues: CASSDPGKGAGETQYF. DNA for the CDR3: TGTGCCAGCAGTGACCCCGGAAAGGGGGCGGGCGAGACCCAGTACTTC. Full variable domain (outside the CDR3, taken from reference TRBV25-1 and TRBJ2-5): EADIYQTPRYLVIGTGKKITLECSQTMGHDKMYWYQQDPGMELHLIHYSYGVNSTEKGDLSSESTVSRIRTEHFPLTLESARPSHTSQYLCASSDPGKGAGETQYFGPGTRLLVL.

This chain connects TRBV18 to TRBJ1-1, with D possibly being TRBD1 (6 bases). Germline CDR1 is KGHSH and CDR2 is LQKENI. V was shortened by 2 bases and J by 0 bases, with 10 bases between the two germline ends. The CDR3 has 15 residues. CDR3 sequence (DNA): TGTGCCAGCTCACCATATACAGGGCTGAACACTGAAGCTTTCTTT. It specifies CASSPYTGLNTEAFF. Combining the CDR3 with reference TRBV18 and TRBJ1-1 gives the whole variable domain NAGVMQNPRHLVRRRGQEARLRCSPMKGHSHVYWYRQLPEEGLKFMVYLQKENIIDESGMPKERFSAEFPKEGPSILRIQQVVRGDSAAYFCASSPYTGLNTEAFFGQGTRLTVV.

This chain joins TRBV28 and TRBJ2-7; perhaps TRBD1 as D (6 bases). The CDR3 length is 15 residues. Germline CDR1 and CDR2: MDHEN and SYDVKM. V shed 6 bases and J shed 3 bases, with 18 bases lying between them. DNA for the CDR3: TGTGCCAGCAGGGGGGCTGGGACAAGCGGCTACGAGCAGTACTTC. Protein: CASRGAGTSGYEQYF.

In its sample, this clone was seen a few times. CDR3 DNA sequence: TGTGCCAGCAGCCGGGAGGCGTCCCAGTACTTC. This gives the protein CASSREASQYF. V gene TRBV9 combines with J gene TRBJ2-5, with 7 bases matching TRBD2. With 4 bases clipped from V and 9 bases from J, the junction kept 3 bases outside the gene matches. The CDR3 consists of 11 residues. Germline V gene lookup returns CDR1 SGDLS and CDR2 YYNGEE.

The V call is TRBV7-3, the J call TRBJ2-7; TRBD1 might be the D (6 bases). The V end lost 2 bases, the J end lost 5 bases, and 19 bases lay between the germline ends. Germline V lookup: CDR1 SGHTA, CDR2 FQGTGA. CDR3 length: 16 residues. The chain's CDR3 is CASSLEGPTKGDEQYF. The CDR3 DNA is TGTGCCAGCAGCTTAGAGGGACCAACAAAGGGGGACGAGCAGTACTTC. Looking up the rest from reference TRBV7-3 and TRBJ2-7 gives the full variable domain: GAGVSQTPSNKVTEKGKYVELRCDPISGHTALYWYRQSLGQGPEFLIYFQGTGAADDSGLPNDRFFAVRPEGSVSTLKIQRTERGDSAVYLCASSLEGPTKGDEQYFGPGTRLTVT.

This clone was seen more than once but under ten times. CDR3 in amino acids: CASSHQGLLSYEQYF. The DNA of the CDR3 is TGTGCCAGCAGCCATCAGGGACTTCTTTCCTACGAGCAGTACTTC. The rearrangement uses TRBV14 and TRBJ2-7; TRBD2 might be the D (6 bases). CDR1 and CDR2 (germline): SGHDN, FVKESK. This CDR3 contains 15 residues. V gave up 3 bases and J gave up 1 base, with 13 bases separating them.

This clone came up a few times. V and J are TRBV5-1 and TRBJ1-4; D may be TRBD1 (6 bases). Trimming cost V 0 bases and J 10 bases, with 13 bases left between them. Germline V gene data show CDR1 as SGHRS and CDR2 as YFSETQ. The CDR3 loop spans 14 amino acids. The CDR3 reads CASSLGTDSGKLFF. DNA for the CDR3: TGCGCCAGCAGCTTGGGGACAGATTCGGGAAAACTGTTTTTT.

The genes are TRBV28 and TRBJ1-2, with D perhaps matching TRBD1 (5 bases). The CDR3 totals 13 residues. Germline V CDR1 and CDR2: MDHEN, SYDVKM. Trimming took off 5 bases at V and 3 bases at J, with 10 bases between the two ends. CDR3 amino acids: CASSPTGYYGYTF. CDR3 DNA: TGTGCCAGCAGTCCTACAGGTTACTATGGCTACACCTTC.

The gene calls are TRBV27 and TRBJ2-7; 11 bases align to TRBD1. Germline assignment: CDR1 MNHEY and CDR2 SMNVEV (reference sequence). This CDR3 region has 16 residues. The V segment lost 2 bases and the J segment 4 bases; nucleotides outside the gene matches: 7. The CDR3 sequence: CASSLPGQGVWYEQYF. The CDR3 DNA reads TGTGCCAGCAGTTTACCGGGACAGGGGGTTTGGTACGAGCAGTACTTC.

The V and J genes are TRBV5-5 and TRBJ2-2; D not certain. The V end was cut by 0 bases, the J end by 7 bases, with 7 bases between. CDR3 length equals 13 residues. Germline V gene data show CDR1 as SGHKS and CDR2 as YYEKEE (reference sequence). In DNA, the CDR3 is TGTGCCAGCAGCTTGGGGCGAATCGGGGAGCTGTTTTTT. Protein sequence: CASSLGRIGELFF. Complete variable domain (other parts from reference TRBV5-5 and TRBJ2-2): DAGVTQSPTHLIKTRGQQVTLRCSPISGHKSVSWYQQVLGQGPQFIFQYYEKEERGRGNFPDRFSARQFPNYSSELNVNALLLGDSALYLCASSLGRIGELFFGEGSRLTVL.

The chain has TRBV5-6 and TRBJ2-1, with 8 bases matching TRBD1. After removal of 2 bases from V and 2 bases from J, the junction contained 9 bases not matched to a gene. Germline V CDR1 and CDR2: SGHDT, YYEEEE. The CDR3 is 17 amino acids. CDR3 in amino acids: CASSFGAGTGPYNEQFF. CDR3 bases: TGTGCCAGCAGCTTCGGGGCCGGGACAGGCCCCTACAATGAGCAGTTCTTC.

This rearrangement joins TRBV30 to TRBJ2-7, with 12 bases matching TRBD2. The CDR3 is 13 amino acids. Germline trimming cut 8 bases from V and 4 bases from J; bases unmatched to any gene: 6. Per the germline V gene, CDR1 is GTSNPN and CDR2 is SVGIG (reference sequence). The CDR3 sequence is CAGLAGGLYEQYF. DNA for the CDR3: TGTGCCGGTCTAGCGGGAGGGCTATACGAGCAGTACTTC.

This rearrangement joins TRBV4-2 to TRBJ1-2; D gene unclear. CDR1 and CDR2 (germline): LGHNA, YNFKEQ. CDR3 length equals 14 residues. V dropped 0 bases and J dropped 1 base, with 6 bases sitting between them. This CDR3 is CASSQDTINYGYTF. The CDR3 bases are TGTGCCAGCAGCCAAGACACTATTAACTATGGCTACACCTTC.

The chain has TRBV6-5 and TRBJ2-7, with D possibly being TRBD1 or TRBD2 (5 bases each). Between the trimmed V and J ends, which lost 4 bases and 4 bases, there was a span of 20 bases. CDR1 is MNHEY, CDR2 SVGAGI, per germline. The CDR3 extends over 16 amino acids. The CDR3 coding sequence is TGTGCCAGCAGTTTTCGGGACCACAGGTTTCCTTACGAGCAGTACTTC. Residues: CASSFRDHRFPYEQYF.

This clone was counted between two and nine times. The V gene is TRBV7-3, the J gene TRBJ2-5, with 11 bases identical to TRBD2. Germline lookup yields CDR1 SGHTA and CDR2 FQGTGA. The CDR3 consists of 16 residues. V shed 3 bases and J 1 base; nucleotides not matched to a gene: 4. Here the CDR3 reads CASSLTGTSGQETQYF. As DNA, the CDR3 is TGTGCCAGCAGCTTGACCGGGACTAGCGGCCAAGAGACCCAGTACTTC.

The chain carries TRBV29-1 and TRBJ2-1; D is undetermined. Germline V gives CDR1 SQVTM, CDR2 ANQGSEA. This CDR3 is built from 12 residues. The V gene lost 8 bases and the J gene lost 7 bases, with 15 bases spanning the gap. The DNA of the CDR3 is TGCAGCACCCTGGGGTTAGGGAATGAGCAGTTCTTC. It yields the protein CSTLGLGNEQFF.

Remarks on this clone: A read error is possible here, since a much larger clone lies one base away. The V gene is TRBV13, the J gene TRBJ2-1, with 9 bases aligning to TRBD1. From germline, CDR1 is PRHDT and CDR2 FYEKMQ (reference sequence). This CDR3 comprises 17 residues. For the CDR3, the DNA is TGTGCCCGCAGCGGAAAGTTTGACAGGGGGGTCGGGAATGAGCAGTTCTTC. Its translation: CARSGKFDRGVGNEQFF.